This T cell receptor beta chain was recovered during a study of cytomegalovirus exposure and HLA in healthy donors. Study conclusions and caveats: The likely origin of a cluster of highly shared sequence variants was a sequencing artifact. An analysis done earlier found most TCR beta V segments productive about 87% or about 30% of the time. Further analysis was carried out later, and it showed several of the most significant clusters appearing linked to common viral pathogens.

The V gene's germline CDR1 is SGHRS and CDR2 YFSETQ. The V and J ends lost 3 bases and 8 bases respectively, with 20 bases between them. The CDR3 runs to 15 residues. This clone was counted between two and nine times. Its antigen is unknown. It was with 60 Vbeta and 13 Jbeta primers that the PCR ran. The data were produced by immunoSEQ multiplex PCR, yet TCRdb's version contains in-frame clones alone and is incomplete. The sample has over 100,000 clones, about 8.5% seen once. The source is a man aged 40-50 years in good health and CMV-seronegative. Sample: PBMCs. The V call is TRBV5-1, the J call TRBJ1-2; possible D gene TRBD1, 5 bases. This CDR3 is CASSSGSGGISGYTF. DNA of the CDR3: TGCGCCAGCAGCTCCGGGTCGGGGGGGATCTCAGGCTACACCTTC.